This T cell receptor beta chain was recovered during a study of fetal regulatory T cell absence and autoimmunity. Broader study findings: Broadly similar TRB gene family usage was seen in pancreas and cord blood. Some top pancreas TCR clones were over 95-fold enriched versus cord blood. In IPEX syndrome, oligoclonal enrichment was read as supporting prenatal antigen-driven autoimmunity in the pancreas.

As to this clone: Its antigen is currently unknown.

This was a survey-level run. Produced via immunoSEQ multiplex PCR; TCRdb's table is partial and in-frame only. The sample lists about 43,000 clones; just under 85% were seen once. The specimen was cord blood. The receptor was isolated from a newborn boy with IPEX syndrome.

CDR3 residues: CATSRDLGANYGYTF. In DNA, the CDR3 is TGTGCCACCAGCAGAGATCTGGGTGCTAACTATGGCTACACCTTC. The V and J genes are TRBV15 and TRBJ1-2; no reliable D call. CDR1 and CDR2 from the germline V gene are LNHNV and YYDKDF (reference sequence). The CDR3 has 15 residues. Trimming took 0 bases from V and 0 from J, leaving 8 bases between them.